These 12 T cell receptor beta chains came from one sample sequenced in a study of T cells in Graves' hyperthyroidism and ophthalmopathy. The investigators amplified TCR beta CDR3 regions from RNA transcripts. Primed by the HTBI set, a first-round RT-PCR was run on the TCR CDR3. Each CDR3 protein is one row after TCRdb ran MiXCR on the multiplex PCR reads. The sample yields roughly 290,000 distinct CDR3 sequences, about 14% seen once. Material: blood. The receptors shown here come from a woman aged 25-40 years with Graves' hyperthyroidism that later progressed to Graves' ophthalmopathy.

This clonotype was counted many times. The chain's CDR3 is CASSLELAGWSEQFF. The CDR3 DNA follows: TGTGCCAGCAGCTTAGAACTAGCGGGATGGTCTGAGCAGTTCTTC. The rearrangement joins TRBV7-2 to TRBJ2-1; 10 nucleotides match TRBD2. The J segment lost 9 bases and the V segment lost 1 base, leaving 6 bases of the junction unmatched. The germline CDR1 and CDR2 sequences are SGHTA and FQGNSA. The CDR3 has 15 residues.

J is TRBJ2-2 and V is TRBV5-4; 9 nucleotides match TRBD1. This CDR3 has 17 amino acids. Trimming took 4 bases from V and 2 from J; bases not matched to a gene: 9. CDR1 is SGHNT, CDR2 YYREEE, per germline (reference sequence). CDR3 region: CASSPMMTGGNTGELFF. CDR3 bases: TGTGCCAGCAGCCCGATGATGACAGGGGGTAACACCGGGGAGCTGTTTTTT. The full variable domain, in which reference TRBV5-4 and TRBJ2-2 provide the parts outside the CDR3, is ETGVTQSPTHLIKTRGQQVTLRCSSQSGHNTVSWYQQALGQGPQFIFQYYREEENGRGNFPPRFSGLQFPNYSSELNVNALELDDSALYLCASSPMMTGGNTGELFFGEGSRLTVL.

Of note for this clonotype: A much larger clone lies one base from this, so it may be a read error. The chain couples TRBV3-2 to TRBJ2-3; the D call of TRBD1 is as the table states it, not checked on the DNA. TRBV3-2 is shown as a pseudogene. This CDR3 is built from 18 residues. In DNA form, the CDR3 reads TGTACCAGCAGCCAAGAAACTAGGCGCCGGGGTTTTCCAGATACGCAGTATTTT. Amino acid sequence: CTSSQETRRRGFPDTQYF.

This clonotype was counted at least ten times. J is TRBJ1-2 and V is TRBV3-1; D gene unclear. The V end was cut by 3 bases, the J end by 0 bases, with 5 bases between. This CDR3 region has 13 residues. CDR1 is LGHDT and CDR2 is YNNKEL in the germline V gene (reference sequence). Here the CDR3 DNA reads TGTGCCAGCAGCCACACAGCTAACTATGGCTACACCTTC. It encodes CASSHTANYGYTF.

In this sample, this clonotype turned up many times. V is TRBV5-1 and J is TRBJ2-3; D is undetermined. This CDR3 contains 14 residues. Germline CDR1 SGHRS, CDR2 YFSETQ. Trimming took 4 bases from V and 0 from J, leaving 9 bases between them. CDR3 region: CASSQISSTDTQYF. The DNA for the CDR3 is TGCGCCAGCAGCCAGATATCTAGCACAGATACGCAGTATTTT. The full variable domain, with the rest looked up from reference TRBV5-1 and TRBJ2-3, is KAGVTQTPRYLIKTRGQQVTLSCSPISGHRSVSWYQQTPGQGLQFLFEYFSETQRNKGNFPGRFSGRQFSNSRSEMNVSTLELGDSALYLCASSQISSTDTQYFGPGTRLTVL.

This clonotype showed up many times. The V gene is TRBV12-3 or TRBV12-4, the J gene TRBJ1-2; 7 positions match TRBD1. This CDR3 contains 15 residues. Losses at the gene ends were 5 bases for V and 0 bases for J; bases not matched to a gene: 6. CDR3 DNA: TGTGCCAGCAGTGCACAGGGGATCGCTAACTATGGCTACACCTTC. The encoded protein is CASSAQGIANYGYTF.

This clonotype was counted at least ten times. This chain uses TRBV6-1 with TRBJ2-1; 8 bases align to TRBD2. This CDR3 has 15 amino acids. Per the germline V gene, CDR1 is MNHNS and CDR2 is SASEGT. Trimming at V came to 3 bases and at J to 5 bases, leaving 6 bases not matched to a gene. The CDR3 spells CASSEEGLANNEQFF. In DNA, the CDR3 is TGTGCCAGCAGTGAGGAAGGACTAGCAAACAATGAGCAGTTCTTC.

This chain uses TRBV5-6 with TRBJ2-4; TRBD1 might be the D (5 bases). This CDR3 is 15 amino acids long. Deletions cut 4 bases from V and 6 bases from J, with 17 bases between. Germline values: CDR1 SGHDT, CDR2 YYEEEE. The CDR3 region is CASSQTTDRLNIQYF. The CDR3 bases are TGTGCCAGCAGCCAAACGACCGACAGACTAAACATTCAGTACTTC.

Ten or more counts support this clonotype. The V gene is TRBV3-1, the J gene TRBJ1-2; D remains unclear. Germline V gene lookup returns CDR1 LGHDT and CDR2 YNNKEL (reference sequence). This CDR3 comprises 17 residues. Trimming took off 6 bases at V and 1 base at J, with 21 bases between the two ends. CDR3 sequence: CASSHPGLGPSNYGYTF. CDR3 nucleotides: TGTGCCAGCAGTCACCCAGGACTAGGACCCAGTAACTATGGCTACACCTTC.

The V call is TRBV4-3, the J call TRBJ2-2; perhaps TRBD1 as D (6 bases). Trimming removed 3 bases from V and 7 bases from J, with 18 bases in between. The CDR3 runs 16 residues. CDR1 and CDR2 (germline): LGHNA, YSLEER. DNA of the CDR3: TGCGCCAGCAGCCATGGCCAGGGGATCTCGGACGGGGAGCTGTTTTTT. This codes for CASSHGQGISDGELFF.

This clonotype was counted once. The V gene is TRBV11-2, the J gene TRBJ2-7; D gene uncertain. From germline, CDR1 is SGHAT and CDR2 FQNNGV. The CDR3 consists of 13 residues. V was shortened by 0 bases and J by 5 bases, with 8 bases between the two germline ends. The CDR3 nucleotides read TGTGCCAGCAGCTTAGACCCCCCGAACGAGCAGTACTTC. It specifies CASSLDPPNEQYF.

This clonotype has ten or more counts. Written as DNA, the CDR3 is TGTGCCAGCAGGACAGCGAACACTGAAGCTTTCTTT. Its protein is CASRTANTEAFF. This chain joins TRBV27 and TRBJ1-1, with a weak D call TRBD1 (5 bases). The CDR3 runs 12 residues. Trimming took 6 bases from V and 1 from J, leaving 6 bases between them. The germline V gene has CDR1 MNHEY and CDR2 SMNVEV (reference sequence).